A single sample is the source of the 5 T cell receptor beta chains below, sequenced in a study of blood T cell repertoires in COVID-19 (dated by TCRdb to 2020 to 2021). The library was prepared using the immunoSEQ multiplex PCR assay. TCRdb carries this immuneACCESS record with in-frame sequences only. Its versions omit some clonotypes, under half of them owing to an unresolved V gene in the studies checked, with the rest unexplained. The sample table holds about 200,000 clones, of which roughly three quarters were seen once. The ten top clones hold around 6% of the sample. The sample consisted of peripheral blood. Source of these receptors: a woman in her thirties or forties with COVID-19, enrolled during active disease.

J is TRBJ2-6 and V is TRBV2, with D possibly being TRBD1 (5 bases). Trimming removed 8 bases from V and 0 bases from J, with 14 bases in between. The CDR3 covers 16 residues. From germline, CDR1 is SNHLY and CDR2 FYNNEI. The CDR3 bases are TGTGCCAGCTCTGGGGCCTTGACCTCTGGGGCCAACGTCCTGACTTTC. Protein: CASSGALTSGANVLTF.

The chain carries TRBV3-1 (or the pseudogene TRBV3-2) and TRBJ2-5; tentative D call: TRBD2 (6 bases). Per germline, CDR1 LGHDT and CDR2 YNNKEL (reference sequence). Trimming took off 1 base at V and 4 bases at J, with 13 bases between the two ends. This CDR3 has 15 residues. CDR3 protein: CASSQAYLGGETQYF. The CDR3 DNA reads as TGTGCCAGCAGCCAAGCCTACCTGGGGGGAGAGACCCAGTACTTC.

In its sample, this clone was seen once. The V and J genes are TRBV6-4 and TRBJ2-1; the D gene is possibly TRBD2 (7 bases). The CDR3 is made up of 20 amino acids. V lost 3 bases to trimming and J lost 0 bases, with 24 bases between them. Germline loops: CDR1 MRHNA, CDR2 SNTAGT. CDR3 sequence reads: CASSDSTGGGYKSSYNEQFF. DNA of the CDR3: TGTGCCAGCAGTGATTCGACTGGCGGGGGCTATAAGAGCTCCTACAATGAGCAGTTCTTC.

Turning to this clone: Other DNA sequences in this sample translate to the same CDR3. This chain links TRBV2 with TRBJ2-2; D call uncertain. This CDR3 is 14 amino acids long. Germline V lookup: CDR1 SNHLY, CDR2 FYNNEI. Trimming shortened V by 2 bases and J by 1 base, and 5 bases separated the two germline ends. CDR3 coding DNA: TGTGCCAGCAGTGAATCGGGGAACACCGGGGAGCTGTTTTTT. As protein: CASSESGNTGELFF.

CDR3 region: CASSGIGANYGYTF. The CDR3 DNA follows: TGTGCCAGCAGTGGCATCGGAGCTAACTATGGCTACACCTTC. The chain joins TRBV25-1 to TRBJ1-2; no firm D call. The CDR3 consists of 14 residues. Looked up from germline, CDR1 is MGHDK and CDR2 is SYGVNS. V was trimmed by 4 bases and J by 0 bases, leaving 9 bases between them.